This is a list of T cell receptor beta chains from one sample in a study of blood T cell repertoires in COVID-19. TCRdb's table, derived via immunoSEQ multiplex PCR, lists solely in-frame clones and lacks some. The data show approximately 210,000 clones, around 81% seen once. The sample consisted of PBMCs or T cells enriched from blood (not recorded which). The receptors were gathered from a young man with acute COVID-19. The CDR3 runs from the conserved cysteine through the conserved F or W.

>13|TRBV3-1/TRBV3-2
CASSQGGEETQYF
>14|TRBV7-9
CASSLSGGANEQFF
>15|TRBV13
CASTQRGSRSTEAFF
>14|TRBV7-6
CASSFRGSDYGYTF
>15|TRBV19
CASSIGTGIHYGYTF
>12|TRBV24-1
CATSGGTDTQYF
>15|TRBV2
CASSAGQGNTGELFF
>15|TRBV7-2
CASSPGTSLYNEQFF
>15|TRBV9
CASSVAEERSSPLHF
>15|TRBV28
CASSSGSISGNTIYF
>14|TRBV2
CASSEGQGAEKLFF
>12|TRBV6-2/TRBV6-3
CASSPIMGGYTF
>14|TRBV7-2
CASSEDSGNTEAFF
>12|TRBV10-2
CASSGSGVEQYF
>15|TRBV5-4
CASSLAQALGETQYF
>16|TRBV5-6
CASSLRFNSGGNEQFF
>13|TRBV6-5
CASIQGQPYEQYF
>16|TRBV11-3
CASSPGLAGGLNEQFF
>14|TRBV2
CASSEVASSYEQYF
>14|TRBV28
CASERAGGTGELFF
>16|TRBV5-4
CASSLAGSGGRRTQYF
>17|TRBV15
CATSPQGNPPVREKLFF